The source of this T cell receptor (beta chain) is a study of cytomegalovirus exposure and HLA in healthy donors. Study in general: Membership in the Caucasian-associated ancestry cluster was found for about four fifths of roughly 360 genotyped donors.

V lost 1 base and J lost 6; bases outside the gene matches: 0. This CDR3 region has 14 residues. Germline assignment: CDR1 LGHNA and CDR2 YNFKEQ. Likely unrecorded immune exposures existed in these nominally healthy donors. PCR primers comprised 60 Vbeta and 13 Jbeta primers. Profiled with immunoSEQ multiplex PCR; TCRdb holds only in-frame clones, not every one. This sample has hundreds of thousands of clones; approximately 80% occur once, and the top ten carry about 0.6%. The TCR was taken from a woman aged 40 to 49 in good health and CMV-seronegative. The sample was PBMCs. The chain combines TRBV4-2 with TRBJ1-6, with TRBD1 matching over 7 bases. The CDR3 sequence: CASSQAGGNSPLHF. The DNA for the CDR3 is TGTGCCAGCAGCCAAGCAGGGGGTAATTCACCCCTCCACTTT.